This T cell receptor (beta chain) appears in the sequencing data of a study of blood T cell repertoires in COVID-19. Study overall: Samples representing acute and convalescent COVID-19 were sourced from the United States, Italy and Spain. The analysed material was cDNA or gDNA that came from T cells, B-cell-depleted T cells, or PBMCs.

V was cut by 3 bases and J by 5 bases, with 19 bases left in between. From germline, CDR1 is MNHNS and CDR2 SASEGT. There are 16 residues in the CDR3. Per the original methods: Estimation of nucleated cell counts relied on the amplification of reference gene primers. Repertoires were generated with immunoSEQ multiplex PCR, while TCRdb's copy carries only in-frame clones and drops some. The D gene and trimming were derived from the DNA, and the V and J assignments and clone size from that table. The sample carries approximately 70,000 clones, 80% to 85% recorded once. The chain has TRBV6-1 and TRBJ2-5, with D perhaps matching TRBD1 (6 bases). This TCR came from a woman aged 55-75 years with acute or convalescent COVID-19. Sequencing was done on a sample of peripheral blood. The CDR3 nucleotides are TGTGCCAGCAGTGATTCCCTCGGGACACCGGGGGAGACCCAGTACTTC. It translates to CASSDSLGTPGETQYF.